This T cell receptor (beta chain) was documented in a study of blood T cells in healthy people across ages. This clonotype turned up a few times. This CDR3 region has 13 residues. Trimming took 8 bases from V and 5 from J, leaving 18 bases between them. Per the germline V gene, CDR1 is SQVTM and CDR2 is ANQGSEA. Together with a sample-barcoded 5' primer, a J-beta primer mix was included in a second PCR lasting about 6 to 11 cycles. Using its own MiXCR run on the 5' RACE reads, TCRdb lists one record per CDR3 protein. The profile shows more than 1,400,000 distinct CDR3 sequences, around 42% of them singletons.

This rearrangement joins TRBV29-1 to TRBJ1-2; weak D call: TRBD1 (5 bases). The sample comprised blood. This sequence was found in a woman aged 18-35 years in good health. As DNA, the CDR3 is TGCAGCACCGCGACGGGGGGGGAATATGGCTACACCTTC. Protein: CSTATGGEYGYTF.